This paragraph covers one T cell receptor beta chain sequence. Its antigen is still unknown. This table comes from immunoSEQ multiplex PCR, and its TCRdb copy is limited to in-frame clones, with some not included. Counted here are 90,000 to 150,000 clones, about 83% occurring once; the ten biggest clones make up under 2.5%. The record originates from a study of cytomegalovirus exposure and HLA in healthy donors. General study points: In vitro assays verified that three CMV-associated chains recognized CMV antigens specifically. Most observed TCR sequences were rare, whereas some public TCRs were detected in many donors.

The CDR3 totals 14 residues. CDR1 is SGHTA, CDR2 FQGNSA, per germline. Trimming stripped 0 bases from V and 3 bases from J, with 7 bases between. The source material was PBMCs. This sequence originates from a woman under 40 in good health and CMV-seronegative. This rearrangement joins TRBV7-2 to TRBJ2-3; maybe TRBD2 (6 bases). DNA of the CDR3: TGTGCCAGCAGCTTAGCCCGGGGGACAGATACGCAGTATTTT. Translating gives CASSLARGTDTQYF.